The T cell receptor beta chain described here comes from a study of cytomegalovirus exposure and HLA in healthy donors. Study findings and constraints: Presence/absence results assume similar sequencing depth per donor, which may not hold. Immune exposure information comprised only CMV serostatus. Further analysis was carried out later, and it showed several of the most significant clusters appearing linked to common viral pathogens.

Trimming stripped 1 base from V and 4 bases from J, with 16 bases between. The germline gives CDR1 SEHNR, CDR2 FQNEAQ (reference sequence). The length of the CDR3 is 17 residues. Primers included in the PCR were 60 Vbeta and 13 Jbeta primers. The repertoire was sequenced with immunoSEQ multiplex PCR; TCRdb's copy has only in-frame clones and lacks some. The sample records about 190,000 clones, 75% to 90% being singletons. A remark on this clone: As yet, its antigen is unknown.

The source material was PBMCs. The chain employs TRBV7-9 and TRBJ2-2, with D possibly being TRBD2 (6 bases). This clonotype originated in a man aged 25 to 40 in good health and CMV-seronegative. CDR3 bases: TGTGCCAGCAGCTTAGGTAGCGGTCTACACACCACCGGGGAGCTGTTTTTT. Protein sequence: CASSLGSGLHTTGELFF.